The T cell receptor beta chain under discussion was sequenced for a study of post-analysis software for immune sequencing data. This clonotype has just a few counts. What it binds is not known. Findings of the study overall: People with multiple sclerosis had a significantly lower normalized Chao1 diversity than controls did. Patients used roughly five TRBV segments, including TRBV5-6, TRBV5-1 and TRBV20-1, more often than controls.

Unique molecular identifiers had been added to the TCR beta cDNA libraries. TCRdb reprocessed the PCR reads with MiXCR, giving one entry per CDR3 protein. The sample carries about 460,000 distinct CDR3 sequences, roughly 45% recorded once. The CDR3 contains 14 residues. Germline CDR1 reads MDHEN; CDR2 reads SYDVKM. The ends lost 5 bases at V and 11 bases at J; junction bases unmatched: 12. Material: blood. This receptor was obtained from a girl aged 10-17 years with multiple sclerosis. The gene calls are TRBV28 and TRBJ2-5; 9 bases match TRBD1. This CDR3 reads CASSDPGQGREQYF. CDR3 coding DNA: TGTGCCAGCAGTGATCCGGGACAGGGAAGGGAGCAGTACTTC. The full variable domain, rest sourced from reference TRBV28 and TRBJ2-5, is DVKVTQSSRYLVKRTGEKVFLECVQDMDHENMFWYRQDPGLGLRLIYFSYDVKMKEKGDIPEGYSVSREKKERFSLILESASTNQTSMYLCASSDPGQGREQYFGPGTRLLVL.